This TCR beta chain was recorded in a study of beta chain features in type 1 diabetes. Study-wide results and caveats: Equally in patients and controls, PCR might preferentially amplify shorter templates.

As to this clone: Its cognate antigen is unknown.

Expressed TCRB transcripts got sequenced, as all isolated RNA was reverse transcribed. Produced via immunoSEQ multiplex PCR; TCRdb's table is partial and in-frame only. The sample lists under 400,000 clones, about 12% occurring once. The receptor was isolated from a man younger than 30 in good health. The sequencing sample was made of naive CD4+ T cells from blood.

The CDR3 sequence is CASSIPAGTEAFF. In nucleotides, the CDR3 is TGTGCCAGCAGCATTCCCGCGGGTACTGAAGCTTTCTTT. The V gene is TRBV28, the J gene TRBJ1-1; D not certain. In germline, CDR1 is MDHEN, CDR2 SYDVKM. V lost 6 bases to trimming and J lost 5 bases, with 13 bases between them. The CDR3 is made up of 13 amino acids.